The 10 T cell receptor beta chains listed next were all sequenced from one sample in a study of T-cell reconstitution after alpha-beta-depleted transplantation in children. Researchers prepared the TCRbeta library using unique molecular identifiers, the study reports. TCRdb processed the PCR reads anew with MiXCR; each CDR3 protein has one entry. This table holds almost 500,000 distinct CDR3 sequences, more than 9% found once. Sequencing was performed on PBMCs, taken before TCRalphabeta/CD19-depleted stem cell transplant. The receptors originated from a child aged 2-15 years with inherited bone marrow failure, due to receive a stem cell transplant.

As regards this clonotype: A much larger clone lies one base from this, so it may be a read error. V is TRBV3-1 and J is TRBJ2-1, with 8 bases fitting TRBD1. In germline, CDR1 is LGHDT, CDR2 YNNKEL (reference sequence). This CDR3 contains 15 residues. Trimming removed 1 base from V and 6 bases from J; junction bases left unmatched: 5. CDR3 protein: CASSQAGGECNEQFF. CDR3 bases: TGTGCCAGCAGCCAAGCAGGGGGCGAATGCAATGAGCAGTTCTTC.

This clonotype was observed many times. The chain employs TRBV14 and TRBJ2-1, with 8 nucleotides matching TRBD2. J was trimmed by 15 bases and V by 6 bases; bases with no gene match: 13. Germline V gives CDR1 SGHDN, CDR2 FVKESK. The length of the CDR3 is 13 residues. CDR3 loop: CASSQIPSGRLFF. The DNA for the CDR3 is TGTGCCAGCAGTCAGATCCCAAGCGGGAGACTGTTCTTC.

This clonotype was seen repeatedly, ten times or more. The gene calls are TRBV2 and TRBJ2-5; 13 nucleotides match TRBD2. The CDR3 length is 18 residues. Germline CDR1 SNHLY, CDR2 FYNNEI. V trimming: 6 bases; J trimming: 5 bases; junction bases outside the gene matches: 15. This CDR3 reads CASRVQGLAGPGLETQYF. For the CDR3, the DNA is TGTGCCAGCAGAGTACAGGGACTAGCGGGACCCGGGTTGGAGACCCAGTACTTC. The whole variable domain, remainder taken from reference TRBV2 and TRBJ2-5, is EPEVTQTPSHQVTQMGQEVILRCVPISNHLYFYWYRQILGQKVEFLVSFYNNEISEKSEIFDDQFSVERPDGSNFTLKIRSTKLEDSAMYFCASRVQGLAGPGLETQYFGPGTRLLVL.

On this clonotype itself: This may arise from a read error, as a much more abundant clone is one base away. This CDR3 is missing its conserved last phenylalanine or tryptophan, likely due to a read error. V is TRBV6-1 and J is TRBJ2-5; weak D call: TRBD1 (6 bases). Germline values: CDR1 MNHNS, CDR2 SASEGT. V lost 8 bases and J lost 5, with 15 bases in between. The CDR3 runs 13 residues. The CDR3 coding sequence is TGTGCCAGCGGAACAGGGTTTCGGGAGACCCAGTACTCC. Its translation: CASGTGFRETQYS.

This clonotype has a count of ten or more. The rearrangement joins TRBV11-2 to TRBJ2-2; D gene unclear. The CDR3 runs 13 residues. V shed 2 bases and J shed 4 bases, with 5 bases lying between them. In germline, CDR1 is SGHAT, CDR2 FQNNGV. The DNA for the CDR3 is TGTGCCAGCAGCTTATTGGTCACCGGGGAGCTGTTTTTT. Protein sequence: CASSLLVTGELFF.

To note about this clonotype: The final CDR3 position lacks the conserved phenylalanine or tryptophan, pointing to a likely read error. The rearrangement uses TRBV19 and TRBJ1-1, with TRBD1 matching over 7 bases. The V gene's germline CDR1 is LNHDA and CDR2 SQIVND (reference sequence). CDR3 length equals 11 residues. V gave up 5 bases and J gave up 11 bases; unmatched junction bases: 5. CDR3 bases: TGTGCCAGTAGTGTGGGACAGAAGGCTTTCCTT. It encodes CASSVGQKAFL.

This clonotype showed up many times. The J gene is TRBJ2-7, the V gene TRBV9; D might be TRBD2 (6 bases). CDR3 size: 15 residues. The V gene's germline CDR1 is SGDLS and CDR2 YYNGEE. V was trimmed by 3 bases and J by 7 bases, leaving 20 bases between them. CDR3 sequence: CASSEAIGSSREQYF. In DNA form, the CDR3 reads TGTGCCAGCAGCGAGGCGATCGGGAGTTCGCGGGAGCAGTACTTC.

Details on this clonotype: A much larger clonotype is one base distant, so this may be a read error. The chain recombines TRBV7-2 with TRBJ2-2; D is perhaps TRBD1 or TRBD2 (5 bases each). Germline CDR1 SGHTA, CDR2 FQGNSA. This CDR3 is built from 15 residues. The germline V and J ends were trimmed by 2 bases and 4 bases, with 11 bases remaining between them. Here the CDR3 reads CASSLPPGTTGELFF. CDR3 DNA: TGTGCCAGCAGCTTACCCCCGGGGACCACCGGGGAGCTGTTTTTT.

In its sample, this clonotype was seen many times. This chain joins TRBV29-1 and TRBJ1-3; no firm D call. Deletions cut 3 bases from V and 7 bases from J, with 7 bases between. Per the germline V gene, CDR1 is SQVTM and CDR2 is ANQGSEA. The CDR3 is made up of 11 amino acids. The chain's CDR3 is CSVDLYNTIYF. The CDR3 DNA reads TGCAGCGTTGATTTGTATAACACCATATATTTT. Based on the CDR3 plus reference TRBV29-1 and TRBJ1-3, the full variable domain is SAVISQKPSRDICQRGTSLTIQCQVDSQVTMMFWYRQQPGQSLTLIATANQGSEATYESGFVIDKFPISRPNLTFSTLTVSNMSPEDSSIYLCSVDLYNTIYFGEGSWLTVV.

This clonotype was observed at least ten times. This chain connects TRBV29-1 to TRBJ2-2, with TRBD2 matching 11 bases. The CDR3 is made up of 16 amino acids. V shed 7 bases, J shed 3 bases, and the junction held 10 bases outside the gene matches. CDR1 and CDR2 from the germline V gene are SQVTM and ANQGSEA. In nucleotides, the CDR3 is TGCAGCGCAAAACTAGCGGGAGAACGGTACACCGGGGAGCTGTTTTTT. Translating it yields CSAKLAGERYTGELFF.